This note documents a single T cell receptor beta chain sequence. V lost 1 base and J 3 bases, leaving 13 bases between the germline ends. CDR3 length equals 15 residues. Germline assignment: CDR1 GTSNPN and CDR2 SVGIG (reference sequence). The data stem from a study of blood T cell repertoires in COVID-19. Whole-study context: In each case, the material was cDNA or gDNA derived from T cells, B-cell-depleted T cells, or PBMCs.

Per the authors' pipeline: Estimation of nucleated cell counts was performed using reference gene primer amplification. Repertoires were generated with immunoSEQ multiplex PCR, while TCRdb's copy carries only in-frame clones and drops some. Clone size and the V and J calls come from that table; the DNA yielded D and trimming. This sample yields under 250,000 clones, of which over 70% are seen a single time; around 8.1% belongs to the top ten. This sequence was found in a man aged 35 to 55 with active or convalescent COVID-19. J is TRBJ1-5 and V is TRBV30; unclear D gene. The specimen was peripheral blood. CDR3: CAWSGGFSINQPQHF. Written as DNA, the CDR3 is TGTGCCTGGAGTGGAGGATTCTCTATCAATCAGCCCCAGCATTTT.